The 8 T cell receptor beta chains below come from one sample, sequenced in a study of identical twins. One entry per CDR3 protein results from TCRdb running MiXCR on the 5' RACE reads. This table has approximately 670,000 distinct CDR3 sequences, around 6% appearing once. What was sequenced was naive T cells sorted from blood. The receptor set was obtained from a man aged 18-30 years in good health.

This clonotype was detected ten times or more. The chain is built from TRBV29-1 and TRBJ2-3; D remains unclear. The CDR3 totals 12 residues. V gave up 3 bases and J gave up 2 bases, with 6 bases separating them. Germline assignment: CDR1 SQVTM and CDR2 ANQGSEA. The CDR3 DNA reads as TGCAGCGTTGAGTTTGACACAGATACGCAGTATTTT. Translated, it gives CSVEFDTDTQYF.

This clonotype has a count of ten or more. V is TRBV29-1 and J is TRBJ2-1; a weak D match, TRBD2 (5 bases). This CDR3 contains 14 residues. Germline V gene sequence: CDR1 SQVTM, CDR2 ANQGSEA. V was pared by 6 bases and J by 3 bases, with 15 bases between. The CDR3 here is CSVARERNYNEQFF. The CDR3 DNA follows: TGCAGCGTGGCTCGCGAGCGGAACTACAATGAGCAGTTCTTC.

The sample holds many counts of this clonotype. The rearrangement links TRBV20-1 to TRBJ2-5, with 8 positions matching TRBD2. Germline V CDR1 and CDR2: DFQATT, SNEGSKA (reference sequence). CDR3 length: 14 residues. V trimming: 3 bases; J trimming: 5 bases; junction bases outside the gene matches: 8. CDR3 DNA: TGCAGTGCTAGTTCCCGGGAGGGCCATGAGACCCAGTACTTC. It codes for CSASSREGHETQYF.

This clonotype was counted ten times or more. The CDR3 DNA reads TGTGCCAGCAGTAGACCGGGACTACGCCCGAGGCAGGGTGAGCAGTTCTTC. Residues: CASSRPGLRPRQGEQFF. The V gene is TRBV6-2 or TRBV6-3, the J gene TRBJ2-1; 7 bases match TRBD2. Germline V gene sequence: CDR1 MNHEY, CDR2 SVGEGT. The J segment lost 9 bases and the V segment lost 5 bases, leaving 19 bases of the junction unmatched. The CDR3 has 17 residues.

This clonotype was seen repeatedly, ten times or more. The chain is built from TRBV5-1 and TRBJ2-3, with TRBD2 identical over 11 bases. The ends lost 0 bases at V and 3 bases at J; junction bases unmatched: 6. There are 17 residues in the CDR3. Germline V gene sequence: CDR1 SGHRS, CDR2 YFSETQ. CDR3 residues: CASSLGPLAGGTDTQYF. CDR3 nucleotide sequence: TGCGCCAGCAGCTTGGGGCCTCTAGCGGGAGGTACAGATACGCAGTATTTT. Complete variable domain (other parts from reference TRBV5-1 and TRBJ2-3): KAGVTQTPRYLIKTRGQQVTLSCSPISGHRSVSWYQQTPGQGLQFLFEYFSETQRNKGNFPGRFSGRQFSNSRSEMNVSTLELGDSALYLCASSLGPLAGGTDTQYFGPGTRLTVL.

This chain uses TRBV18 with TRBJ2-2, with 11 bases aligning to TRBD1. This CDR3 spans 17 amino acids. Germline lookup yields CDR1 KGHSH and CDR2 LQKENI. Losses at the gene ends were 6 bases for V and 5 bases for J; bases not matched to a gene: 11. The chain's CDR3 is CASSTQGQGARTGELFF. The CDR3 bases are TGTGCCAGCTCGACCCAAGGACAGGGGGCGCGTACCGGGGAGCTGTTTTTT.

There are a few counts of this clonotype. The chain has TRBV5-1 and TRBJ2-2, with 7 bases identical to TRBD2. CDR3 length: 18 residues. Germline assignment: CDR1 SGHRS and CDR2 YFSETQ. V was clipped by 2 bases and J by 0 bases; unmatched bases: 10. The CDR3 region has the DNA TGCGCCAGCAGCTTCTTGGTAGTAGCGGGTTCGAACACCGGGGAGCTGTTTTTT. Translated, it gives CASSFLVVAGSNTGELFF.

This clonotype was detected ten times or more. J is TRBJ2-7 and V is TRBV5-1, with D tentatively TRBD1 (6 bases). Germline CDR1 reads SGHRS; CDR2 reads YFSETQ. The length of the CDR3 is 15 residues. V lost 0 bases and J 2 bases, leaving 12 bases between the germline ends. The CDR3 sequence: CASSLEQGLAYEQYF. CDR3 DNA: TGCGCCAGCAGCTTGGAACAGGGCCTTGCCTACGAGCAGTACTTC. The variable domain in full, with the rest retrieved from reference TRBV5-1 and TRBJ2-7, is KAGVTQTPRYLIKTRGQQVTLSCSPISGHRSVSWYQQTPGQGLQFLFEYFSETQRNKGNFPGRFSGRQFSNSRSEMNVSTLELGDSALYLCASSLEQGLAYEQYFGPGTRLTVT.